This T cell receptor beta chain was obtained from a study of OX40 agonist ivuxolimab in advanced cancers. Study overall: Patients were treated with intravenous ivuxolimab, dosed at 0.01 to 10 mg/kg and infused every 2 weeks. General observations from the study: Patients with a partial response at 0.1-3.0 mg/kg had among the lowest clonal expansion.

Regarding this clone: Its specificity is not known.

The CDR3 has 11 amino acids. V was clipped by 3 bases and J by 12 bases, with 12 bases between them. Germline-derived CDR1 and CDR2 are SQVTM and ANQGSEA. Only in-frame clones appear in the TCRdb table, and some are missing; sequencing was by immunoSEQ multiplex PCR. The table shows tens of thousands of clones, with around 92% occurring only once. The V call is TRBV29-1, the J call TRBJ2-1; D call uncertain. This TCR was sampled from an adult with an advanced solid tumor such as melanoma, head and neck, liver or kidney cancer. This specimen consisted of CD4+ or CD8+ T cells sorted from blood, obtained in a trial of the OX40 agonist ivuxolimab. CDR3 residues: CSVDLSYRQFF. The CDR3 DNA reads as TGCAGCGTTGATTTATCATATAGGCAGTTCTTC.